The 20 T cell receptor beta chains in this list originate from one sample, sequenced in a study of post-analysis software for immune sequencing data. Findings and caveats of the study: When patients were compared with controls, about 5 TRBV segments were more frequent, TRBV5-6, TRBV5-1 and TRBV20-1 among them.

No antigen has been identified for these receptors. Unique-molecular-identifier-tagged TCR beta cDNA libraries were used. Via MiXCR, TCRdb re-called the PCR reads, giving one row per CDR3 protein. The table shows about 820,000 distinct CDR3 sequences, with about 50% occurring only once. The sample was blood. These receptors were taken from a girl between 5 and 17 years old with multiple sclerosis.

CDR3 region: CATSRPWPPGAKLQPQHF. The DNA of the CDR3 is TGTGCCACCAGCAGGCCGTGGCCTCCGGGGGCAAAGCTTCAGCCCCAGCATTTT. The gene calls are TRBV15 and TRBJ1-5, with D maybe TRBD1 (6 bases). V lost 3 bases and J 6 bases, leaving 24 bases between the germline ends. Germline values: CDR1 LNHNV, CDR2 YYDKDF (reference sequence). The CDR3 runs to 18 residues.

The gene calls are TRBV6-5 and TRBJ2-7; 11 bases align to TRBD2. V lost 4 bases, J lost 7 bases, and 9 bases stayed unmatched. Germline loops: CDR1 MNHEY, CDR2 SVGAGI. CDR3 length: 15 amino acids. CDR3 sequence (DNA): TGTGCCAGCAGTTTGACTAGCGGGGAGACTCGGGAGCAGTACTTC. It translates to CASSLTSGETREQYF.

The chain couples TRBV6-6 to TRBJ1-1; 7 bases align to TRBD1. Per the germline V gene, CDR1 is MNHNY and CDR2 is SVGAGI (reference sequence). This CDR3 has 14 amino acids. After removal of 6 bases from V and 3 bases from J, the junction contained 7 bases not matched to a gene. The CDR3 bases are TGTGCCAGCAGAAAGACAGGGACCTACACTGAAGCTTTCTTT. Residues: CASRKTGTYTEAFF.

The rearrangement joins TRBV11-1 to TRBJ1-2; the match to TRBD1 covers 8 bases. The germline CDR1 and CDR2 sequences are SGHAT and FQDESV (reference sequence). Unmatched junction bases numbered 15, after V lost 5 bases and J lost 7 bases. The length of the CDR3 is 16 residues. CDR3 in DNA: TGTGCCAGCAGCCCGACCATTGGACAGGGTAGTCGTGGCTACACCTTC. This translates into CASSPTIGQGSRGYTF.

This clonotype showed up just a few times. The chain uses TRBV20-1 and TRBJ2-5; TRBD1 or TRBD2 may be the D gene (5 bases each). V shed 1 base and J shed 5 bases, with 17 bases lying between them. Per the germline V gene, CDR1 is DFQATT and CDR2 is SNEGSKA (reference sequence). This CDR3 comprises 15 residues. The CDR3 protein is CSARAHDTWGETQYF. CDR3 DNA sequence: TGCAGTGCTAGAGCCCATGACACTTGGGGGGAGACCCAGTACTTC.

V is TRBV5-1 and J is TRBJ2-5; D remains unclear. The last part of the DNA fits TRBJ2-7 better; the J call may be wrong. The CDR3 totals 16 residues. Germline-derived CDR1 and CDR2 are SGHRS and YFSETQ. CDR3: CASSPWVAPSINEQYF. CDR3 DNA sequence: TGCGCCAGCAGCCCGTGGGTGGCGCCTTCGATCAACGAGCAGTACTTC.

CDR3 sequence: CSARDRTGRQTAYYGYTF. In DNA, the CDR3 is TGCAGTGCTAGAGACCGGACAGGGCGTCAAACCGCTTACTATGGCTACACCTTC. The chain combines TRBV20-1 with TRBJ1-2; 8 bases are shared with TRBD1. CDR3 size: 18 residues. The ends lost 0 bases at V and 3 bases at J; junction bases unmatched: 15. Germline V CDR1 and CDR2: DFQATT, SNEGSKA (reference sequence).

The chain links TRBV4-1 to TRBJ1-2; perhaps TRBD1 as D (5 bases). Germline values: CDR1 MGHRA, CDR2 YSYEKL. Trimming took 0 bases from V and 5 from J, leaving 16 bases between them. The CDR3 extends over 16 amino acids. The CDR3 protein is CASSQDGRGNRYGYTF. CDR3 in DNA: TGCGCCAGCAGCCAAGATGGTCGGGGGAATCGGTATGGCTACACCTTC.

The chain recombines TRBV12-3 or TRBV12-4 with TRBJ2-5; D remains unclear. Trimming cost V 5 bases and J 5 bases, with 12 bases left between them. CDR3 length: 13 residues. CDR3 in DNA: TGTGCCAGCAGTCAACTCCCCGTGGAGACCCAGTACTTC. Translated, it gives CASSQLPVETQYF.

The chain has TRBV9 and TRBJ2-7; TRBD2 aligns across 9 bases. Germline CDR1 is SGDLS and CDR2 is YYNGEE. This CDR3 has 14 residues. V was pared by 0 bases and J by 6 bases, with 4 bases of the junction left unmatched. This chain's CDR3 is CASSVAATSGEQYF. CDR3 DNA: TGTGCCAGCAGCGTAGCCGCGACTAGCGGCGAGCAGTACTTC.

This clonotype was found a few times. The chain joins TRBV3-1 to TRBJ2-1; D is unresolved. Germline values: CDR1 LGHDT, CDR2 YNNKEL (reference sequence). The CDR3 runs to 12 residues. V shed 8 bases and J shed 8 bases, with 13 bases lying between them. The CDR3, as DNA: TGTGCCAGCGGGTCAAGGGCCCATGAGCAGTTCTTC. Its translation: CASGSRAHEQFF.

The V gene is TRBV7-3, the J gene TRBJ2-2, with a weak D call TRBD2 (6 bases). CDR1 and CDR2 from the germline V gene are SGHTA and FQGTGA. This CDR3 contains 14 residues. Trimming took 2 bases from V and 4 from J, leaving 8 bases between them. DNA for the CDR3: TGTGCCAGCAGCTTATCGCGGGGCACCGGGGAGCTGTTTTTT. Translated, it gives CASSLSRGTGELFF.

CDR3: CASSLRLPSDTQYF. In nucleotides, the CDR3 is TGTGCCAGCAGCTTGCGACTGCCCTCAGATACGCAGTATTTT. This chain uses TRBV7-9 with TRBJ2-3; D call uncertain. Trimming stripped 3 bases from V and 4 bases from J, with 11 bases between. The CDR3 loop spans 14 amino acids. The germline V gene encodes CDR1 SEHNR and CDR2 FQNEAQ (reference sequence).

The CDR3 DNA follows: TGTGCCAGCAGCTTAAGTGGGATGATGAACACTGAAGCTTTCTTT. This gives the protein CASSLSGMMNTEAFF. The genes are TRBV7-3 and TRBJ1-1, with D unresolved. The CDR3 spans 15 residues. V was trimmed by 1 base and J by 0 bases, leaving 9 bases between them. In germline, CDR1 is SGHTA, CDR2 FQGTGA.

The genes are TRBV20-1 and TRBJ2-3; no clear D gene. V shed 0 bases and J shed 0 bases, with 7 bases lying between them. Germline V lookup: CDR1 DFQATT, CDR2 SNEGSKA (reference sequence). The CDR3 spans 14 residues. CDR3 sequence: CSARDLGSTDTQYF. The DNA for the CDR3 is TGCAGTGCTAGAGATCTGGGGAGCACAGATACGCAGTATTTT.

J is TRBJ2-1 and V is TRBV10-3; the D is unclear. The germline V gene has CDR1 ENHRY and CDR2 SYGVKD. The CDR3 has 13 amino acids. Trimming shortened V by 2 bases and J by 8 bases, and 10 bases separated the two germline ends. This CDR3 reads CAISEPPEDEQFF. The CDR3 nucleotides are TGTGCCATCAGTGAGCCGCCCGAGGATGAGCAGTTCTTC.

The chain uses TRBV4-1 and TRBJ2-4, with a possible D match to TRBD1 (5 bases). Germline V CDR1 and CDR2: MGHRA, YSYEKL. Trimming cost V 0 bases and J 6 bases, with 6 bases left between them. CDR3 length: 13 residues. CDR3 amino acids: CASSQDTGNIQYF. CDR3 bases: TGCGCCAGCAGCCAAGATACAGGAAACATTCAGTACTTC.

The chain uses TRBV20-1 and TRBJ2-7, with a tentative D call TRBD2 (7 bases). The V gene's germline CDR1 is DFQATT and CDR2 SNEGSKA (reference sequence). Trimming removed 3 bases from V and 9 bases from J, with 21 bases in between. This CDR3 region has 14 residues. CDR3 sequence: CSASFGGGPLGQYF. DNA of the CDR3: TGCAGTGCTAGTTTTGGCGGGGGCCCGTTGGGGCAGTACTTC.

This sequence joins TRBV4-1 and TRBJ2-7, with TRBD1 matching over 8 bases. The length of the CDR3 is 18 residues. The junction had 18 bases not matched to a gene; V was cut back by 4 bases and J by 4 bases. Germline CDR1 reads MGHRA; CDR2 reads YSYEKL. In DNA form, the CDR3 reads TGCGCCAGCAGCCCCTTAAGTGCTGCGCCGGGACAGGAATACGAGCAGTACTTC. Its protein product is CASSPLSAAPGQEYEQYF.

This clonotype has only a few counts. The rearrangement links TRBV6-4 to TRBJ2-3, with 8 bases that match TRBD2. Unmatched junction bases numbered 3, after V lost 5 bases and J lost 5 bases. CDR3 length: 13 amino acids. Germline V gene lookup returns CDR1 MRHNA and CDR2 SNTAGT. For the CDR3, the DNA is TGTGCCAGCAGTAGCGGGGGACTAGATACGCAGTATTTT. Protein product: CASSSGGLDTQYF.